These 4 T cell receptor beta chains were sequenced from one sample in a study of control samples from healthy donors and cancer patients. The repertoire was sequenced with immunoSEQ multiplex PCR; TCRdb's copy has only in-frame clones and lacks some. The data hold 150,000 to 160,000 clones, with about 94% observed a single time. Sequences were obtained from blood. These receptors came from a man aged 35 to 55 in good health.

This chain links TRBV11-2 with TRBJ1-6, with D perhaps matching TRBD1 (5 bases). The CDR3 covers 17 residues. Trimming took off 0 bases at V and 6 bases at J, with 15 bases between the two ends. Germline lookup yields CDR1 SGHAT and CDR2 FQNNGV. The CDR3 DNA is TGTGCCAGCAGCTTAGATCCTGGGGGTACTCCTAATTCACCCCTCCACTTT. This gives the protein CASSLDPGGTPNSPLHF.

The rearrangement joins TRBV28 to TRBJ1-1, with D perhaps matching TRBD1 (6 bases). The CDR3 has 13 amino acids. Trimming took off 6 bases at V and 6 bases at J, with 14 bases between the two ends. Germline V lookup: CDR1 MDHEN, CDR2 SYDVKM. The CDR3 DNA reads TGTGCCAGCAGCCCTCCAGGGGAGCCTGAAGCTTTCTTT. Encoded protein: CASSPPGEPEAFF.

The chain joins TRBV24-1 to TRBJ2-5; D not certain. The CDR3 covers 12 residues. Germline V CDR1 and CDR2: KGHDR, SFDVKD. V was cut by 3 bases and J by 5 bases, with 6 bases left in between. In nucleotides, the CDR3 is TGTGCCACCAGTGATACGCCTGAGACCCAGTACTTC. Amino acids: CATSDTPETQYF.

The CDR3 loop is CASTDYRGNTEAFF. The CDR3 bases are TGCGCCAGCACCGATTACAGGGGGAACACTGAAGCTTTCTTT. The chain combines TRBV5-1 with TRBJ1-1; 7 bases map to TRBD1. CDR3 length equals 14 residues. The germline V gene encodes CDR1 SGHRS and CDR2 YFSETQ. V was clipped by 6 bases and J by 1 base; unmatched bases: 6.